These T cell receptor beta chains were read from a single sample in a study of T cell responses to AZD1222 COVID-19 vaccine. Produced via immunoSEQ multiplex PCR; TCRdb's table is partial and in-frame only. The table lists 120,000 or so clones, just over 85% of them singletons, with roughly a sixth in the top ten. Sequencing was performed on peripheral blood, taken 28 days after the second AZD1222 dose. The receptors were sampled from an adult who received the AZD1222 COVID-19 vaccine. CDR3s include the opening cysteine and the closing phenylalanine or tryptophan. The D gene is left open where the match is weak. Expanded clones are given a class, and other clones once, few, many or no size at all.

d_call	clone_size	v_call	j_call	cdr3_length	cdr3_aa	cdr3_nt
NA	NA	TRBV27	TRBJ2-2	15	CASSSAGWDTGELFF	TGTGCCAGCAGTTCGGCGGGTTGGGACACCGGGGAGCTGTTTTTT
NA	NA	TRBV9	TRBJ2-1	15	CASSVQARAYNEQFF	TGTGCCAGCAGCGTCCAGGCACGGGCCTACAATGAGCAGTTCTTC
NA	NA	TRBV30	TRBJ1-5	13	CAWSVSGPGAQHF	TGTGCCTGGAGTGTATCCGGTCCTGGGGCCCAGCATTTT
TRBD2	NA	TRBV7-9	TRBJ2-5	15	CASSLTAGGPGTQYF	TGTGCCAGCAGTCTTACGGCGGGAGGGCCGGGGACCCAGTACTTC
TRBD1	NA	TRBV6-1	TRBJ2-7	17	CASSGDLDRVFSYEQYF	TGTGCCAGCAGTGGAGACCTGGACAGGGTTTTCTCCTACGAGCAGTACTTC
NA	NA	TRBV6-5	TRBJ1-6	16	CASSYSAGVNNSPLHF	TGTGCCAGCAGTTACTCTGCAGGGGTGAATAATTCACCCCTCCACTTT
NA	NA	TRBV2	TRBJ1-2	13	CASRPRQDHGYTF	TGTGCCAGCAGACCCCGACAGGATCATGGCTACACCTTC
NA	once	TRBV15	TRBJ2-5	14	CATSTTPDPETQYF	TGTGCCACCAGCACGACTCCGGACCCAGAGACCCAGTACTTC
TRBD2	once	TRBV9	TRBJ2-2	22	CASSANPRVALTSGGSTGELFF	TGTGCCAGCAGCGCCAATCCCAGAGTCGCCCTGACTAGCGGGGGGTCCACCGGGGAGCTGTTTTTT
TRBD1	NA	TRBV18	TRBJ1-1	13	CASSPDRETEAFF	TGTGCCAGCTCTCCAGACAGGGAGACTGAAGCTTTCTTT
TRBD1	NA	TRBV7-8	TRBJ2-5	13	CASRRTGKETQYF	TGTGCCAGCAGACGGACAGGAAAAGAGACCCAGTACTTC
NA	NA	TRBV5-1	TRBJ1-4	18	CASSTGGTDITTNEKLFF	TGCGCCAGCAGCACGGGGGGGACCGATATTACAACTAATGAAAAACTGTTTTTT
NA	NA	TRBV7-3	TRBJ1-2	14	CASSLGGPDYGYTF	TGTGCCAGCAGCTTAGGTGGACCCGACTATGGCTACACCTTC
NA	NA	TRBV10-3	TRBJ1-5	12	CAIRDLNQPQHF	TGTGCCATCAGGGATTTGAATCAGCCCCAGCATTTT
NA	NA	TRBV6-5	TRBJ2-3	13	CASRDSSTDTQYF	TGTGCCAGTCGGGACTCGAGCACAGATACGCAGTATTTT
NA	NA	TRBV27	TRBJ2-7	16	CASSLGPSWLSYEQYF	TGTGCCAGCAGTTTGGGCCCCTCCTGGCTATCCTACGAGCAGTACTTC
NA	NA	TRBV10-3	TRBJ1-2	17	CAISESGERRWPYGYTF	TGTGCCATCAGTGAGTCGGGGGAACGCCGGTGGCCCTATGGCTACACCTTC
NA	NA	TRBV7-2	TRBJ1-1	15	CASSLDRAGNTEAFF	TGTGCCAGCAGCTTAGATAGGGCAGGGAACACTGAAGCTTTCTTT
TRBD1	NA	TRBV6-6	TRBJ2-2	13	CASSRTGVGELFF	TGTGCCAGCAGTCGCACAGGGGTCGGGGAGCTGTTTTTT
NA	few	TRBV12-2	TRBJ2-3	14	CASRRGGSTDTQYF	TGTGCAAGTCGTCGAGGCGGATCCACAGATACGCAGTATTTT
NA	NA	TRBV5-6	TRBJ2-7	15	CASSLGGVLGYEQYF	TGTGCCAGCAGCTTGGGGGGAGTATTGGGCTACGAGCAGTACTTC
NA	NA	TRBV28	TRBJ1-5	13	CASSLVSNQPQHF	TGTGCCAGCAGCCTGGTTAGCAATCAGCCCCAGCATTTT
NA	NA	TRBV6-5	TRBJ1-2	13	CASSSSGNYGYTF	TGTGCCAGCAGTTCCTCAGGGAACTATGGCTACACCTTC
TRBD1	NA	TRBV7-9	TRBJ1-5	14	CASSLTGGDQPQHF	TGTGCCAGCAGCTTGACAGGGGGCGACCAGCCCCAGCATTTT
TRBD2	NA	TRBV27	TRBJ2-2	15	CASSPREEPHRELFF	TGTGCCAGCAGTCCCCGGGAGGAGCCTCACCGGGAGCTGTTTTTT
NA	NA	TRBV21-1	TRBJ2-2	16	CASSNYYRDPTGELFF	TGTGCCAGCAGCAATTACTACAGGGACCCCACCGGGGAGCTGTTTTTT
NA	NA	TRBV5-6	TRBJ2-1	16	CASSLVGIDSYNEQFF	TGTGCCAGCAGCTTGGTAGGGATTGACTCCTACAATGAGCAGTTCTTC